This T cell receptor beta chain was identified during a study of control samples from healthy donors and cancer patients. This clone was found once. Method: immunoSEQ multiplex PCR; TCRdb's copy keeps in-frame clones and lacks some. The data contain roughly 43,000 clones, about 89% of them singletons. The CDR3 contains 17 residues. The V and J ends lost 5 bases and 7 bases, in that order; junction bases with no gene match: 14. CDR1 and CDR2 from the germline V gene are KGHDR and SFDVKD. The clonotype originates from a woman aged 60-75 years with lung cancer. The rearrangement uses TRBV24-1 and TRBJ2-1; 9 bases are a match to TRBD2. Sequenced sample: PBMCs. CDR3 sequence: CATSVPVAGATRNEQFF. Written as DNA, the CDR3 is TGTGCCACCAGTGTCCCAGTAGCGGGAGCGACGAGGAATGAGCAGTTCTTC.